A selection of T cell receptor beta chains follows, all from one sample in a study of radiotherapy plus CTLA-4 blockade in lung cancer. Assay used: immunoSEQ multiplex PCR; TCRdb lists only in-frame clones, some missing. Among some 90,000 clones, 83% were seen once, and the ten largest hold roughly 0.82%. The sequencing here drew on peripheral blood, taken from a patient treated with radiotherapy plus ipilimumab. These receptor sequences come from a human donor with non-small cell lung cancer who had stable disease on radiotherapy plus ipilimumab. The CDR3 runs from the conserved cysteine through the conserved F or W. The D gene is left open where the match is weak. Size is stated for part of the rows, as once, few or many counts, or as a class when the clone is expanded.

>TRBJ2-5|NA|TRBV7-8|once
TGTGCCAGCAGCTCACTGGGGCCCCAGTACTTC
CASSSLGPQYF
>TRBJ1-4|TRBD1|TRBV28|NA
TGTGCCAGCAGTCCCGGGACAGCTCATGAAAAACTGTTTTTT
CASSPGTAHEKLFF
>TRBJ1-1|TRBD1|TRBV5-1|NA
TGCGCCAGCAAGGGGGACAGTGAAGCTTTCTTT
CASKGDSEAFF
>TRBJ1-1|NA|TRBV7-2|NA
TGTGCCAGCAGTAAAACAGCGAACACTGAAGCTTTCTTT
CASSKTANTEAFF
>TRBJ2-7|NA|TRBV19|NA
TGTGCCAGTAGTATCTCGGACAGATCAGGCGAGCAGTACTTC
CASSISDRSGEQYF
>TRBJ2-2|TRBD1|TRBV19|NA
TGTGCCAGTAGTCTCCACAGGGGGGTCGGGGAGCTGTTTTTT
CASSLHRGVGELFF
>TRBJ1-6|NA|TRBV11-2|NA
TGTGCCAGCAGCTTAGGGGAGAGCTCCTATAATTCACCCCTCCACTTT
CASSLGESSYNSPLHF
>TRBJ1-1|TRBD1|TRBV10-3|NA
TGTGCCATCAGTGGGGTACAGGGGGCCACTGAAGCTTTCTTT
CAISGVQGATEAFF
>TRBJ2-5|TRBD1|TRBV10-3|NA
TGTGCCATCAGTGAAGAGGGACAGGGAAGGGAGACCCAGTACTTC
CAISEEGQGRETQYF
>TRBJ1-1|NA|TRBV18|NA
TGTGCCAGCTCACCTGAGACAGCGTCCAACACTGAAGCTTTCTTT
CASSPETASNTEAFF
>TRBJ2-7|NA|TRBV14|few
TGTGCCAGCAGCCACTCCTACGAGCAGTACTTC
CASSHSYEQYF
>TRBJ1-1|TRBD1|TRBV13|NA
TGTGCCAGCTTACAGGGGCCTACTGAAGCTTTCTTT
CASLQGPTEAFF
>TRBJ2-6|NA|TRBV2|NA
TGTGCCAGCAGGAGACAGGGGGCCAACGTCCTGACTTTC
CASRRQGANVLTF
>TRBJ2-2|NA|TRBV19|NA
TGTGCCAGTACCCCGACTCTACTGGGCGGGGAGCTGTTTTTT
CASTPTLLGGELFF
>TRBJ1-2|NA|TRBV9|NA
TGTGCCAGCAGCGACACAGGGAGTGGCTACACCTTC
CASSDTGSGYTF
>TRBJ2-1|TRBD1|TRBV6-5|NA
TGTGCCAGCAGTCTCCGACAGGGGGTGTCGGATGAGCAGTTCTTC
CASSLRQGVSDEQFF
>TRBJ1-6|NA|TRBV11-2|NA
TGTGCCAGCAGCTTTGGCGGAGAAGCCCTCCACTTT
CASSFGGEALHF
>TRBJ1-1|TRBD1|TRBV4-1|NA
TGCGCCAGCAGCCAGGGGACAGGGGACCTAATGAACACTGAAGCTTTCTTT
CASSQGTGDLMNTEAFF
>TRBJ2-3|TRBD1|TRBV2|NA
TGTGCCAGCAGTGTGGGTGTGGGACAGTACACAGATACGCAGTATTTT
CASSVGVGQYTDTQYF
>TRBJ2-7|NA|TRBV29-1|NA
TGCAGCGTTGGAGAGGGCTCCTACGAGCAGTACTTC
CSVGEGSYEQYF
>TRBJ2-5|NA|TRBV19|NA
TGTGCCAGTAGTAGGCGGGGAGAGACCCAGTACTTC
CASSRRGETQYF
>TRBJ2-5|NA|TRBV28|NA
TGTGCCAGCAGCTCGCCCGGGACCGGGGCGGGCAAAGAGACCCAGTACTTC
CASSSPGTGAGKETQYF